The 9 T cell receptor beta chains given below trace back to one sample, sequenced in a study of blood T cell repertoires in COVID-19. Assay used: immunoSEQ multiplex PCR; TCRdb lists only in-frame clones, some missing. The profile shows roughly 250,000 clones, 65% to 90% of them singletons. Material for sequencing was peripheral blood. The receptors originated from a woman between 45 and 65 years old with acute or convalescent COVID-19.

The chain is built from TRBV28 and TRBJ2-7; no clear D. CDR3 length equals 12 residues. Germline-derived CDR1 and CDR2 are MDHEN and SYDVKM. V shed 6 bases and J shed 4 bases, with 10 bases lying between them. The CDR3 reads CASSLRAYEQYF. CDR3 bases: TGTGCCAGCAGCCTTCGAGCGTACGAGCAGTACTTC.

The chain recombines TRBV15 with TRBJ1-5; unclear D gene. Trimming took 5 bases from V and 6 from J, leaving 14 bases between them. CDR1 and CDR2 from the germline V gene are LNHNV and YYDKDF (reference sequence). The CDR3 is 14 residues long. The CDR3: CATSPSSQIQPQHF. The CDR3 coding sequence is TGTGCCACCAGCCCCTCTAGTCAGATTCAGCCCCAGCATTTT.

This clone has just a few counts. The J gene is TRBJ2-1, the V gene TRBV5-6; D might be TRBD2 (6 bases). CDR3 length: 16 residues. Germline-derived CDR1 and CDR2 are SGHDT and YYEEEE. Trimming cost V 3 bases and J 8 bases, with 21 bases left between them. CDR3 region: CASSSLARFAEDEQFF. Written as DNA, the CDR3 is TGTGCCAGCAGCTCACTAGCTCGGTTCGCAGAGGATGAGCAGTTCTTC.

V usage is TRBV5-4 and J usage is TRBJ2-5, with 14 bases identical to TRBD2. The junction had 3 bases not matched to a gene; V was cut back by 4 bases and J by 4 bases. This CDR3 comprises 15 residues. Germline CDR1 is SGHNT and CDR2 is YYREEE (reference sequence). The CDR3: CASSTTSGRAETQYF. As DNA, the CDR3 is TGTGCCAGCAGCACGACTAGCGGGAGGGCAGAGACCCAGTACTTC. The full variable domain, its missing parts supplied by reference TRBV5-4 and TRBJ2-5, is ETGVTQSPTHLIKTRGQQVTLRCSSQSGHNTVSWYQQALGQGPQFIFQYYREEENGRGNFPPRFSGLQFPNYSSELNVNALELDDSALYLCASSTTSGRAETQYFGPGTRLLVL.

V is TRBV19 and J is TRBJ2-7; weak D call: TRBD2 (5 bases). V was shortened by 3 bases and J by 1 base, with 10 bases between the two germline ends. The CDR3 sequence is 14 residues long. Germline V gives CDR1 LNHDA, CDR2 SQIVND (reference sequence). The CDR3: CASSIERNSYEQYF. CDR3 DNA: TGTGCCAGTAGTATCGAGCGGAATTCCTACGAGCAGTACTTC.

This chain joins TRBV3-1 (or the pseudogene TRBV3-2) and TRBJ2-1, with 8 bases that match TRBD1. After removal of 0 bases from V and 8 bases from J, the junction contained 9 bases not matched to a gene. CDR1 is LGHDT and CDR2 is YNNKEL in the germline V gene (reference sequence). The CDR3 is 16 residues long. The CDR3 coding sequence is TGTGCCAGCAGCCAAGATCAGGGGGCACCATTCTATGAGCAGTTCTTC. Translating gives CASSQDQGAPFYEQFF.

The chain joins TRBV4-2 to TRBJ2-7; the match to TRBD2 covers 11 bases. V gave up 1 base and J gave up 0 bases; unmatched junction bases: 5. Germline V gene lookup returns CDR1 LGHNA and CDR2 YNFKEQ. The CDR3 covers 17 residues. The CDR3 DNA follows: TGTGCCAGCAGCCAAGTCTCTAGCGGGGGGAGCTCCTACGAGCAGTACTTC. Amino acid sequence: CASSQVSSGGSSYEQYF.

This clone has a single count. The chain is built from TRBV27 and TRBJ2-5; 8 bases fit TRBD1. CDR3 length: 14 residues. CDR1 MNHEY and CDR2 SMNVEV come from the germline V gene (reference sequence). Trimming took 5 bases from V and 5 from J; bases not matched to a gene: 7. CDR3 in DNA: TGTGCCAGCAGTAAAGACAGGGGTTGGGAGACCCAGTACTTC. Residues: CASSKDRGWETQYF.

The V call is TRBV21-1, the J call TRBJ1-4. TRBV21-1 is designated a pseudogene. This CDR3 has 15 residues. CDR3 sequence reads: CASSPNRYGGEKLFF. The CDR3, as DNA: TGTGCCAGCAGCCCTAATAGGTACGGGGGTGAAAAACTGTTTTTT.